The sequence of this T cell receptor beta chain was determined in a study of CD8+CD57+ T cells in acquired aplastic anemia. Genomic DNA constituted the template upon which TCR beta VDJ and CDR3 profiling was performed. TCRdb analysed the reads with MiXCR anew, one entry per CDR3 protein. This sample carries 55,000 to 60,000 distinct CDR3 sequences, about 56% of them seen once, and the ten largest clones take roughly 15%. CD8+CD57+ cell expansion, shown by flow cytometry, had occurred in the patients selected for sequencing. The CDR3 consists of 15 residues. Germline trimming cut 9 bases from V and 5 bases from J; bases unmatched to any gene: 12. Looked up from germline, CDR1 is SGHAT and CDR2 is FQNNGV.

The chain couples TRBV11-2 to TRBJ2-3, with 9 bases that match TRBD1. The sample consisted of sorted CD4+, CD8+, or CD8+CD57+ T cells (not recorded which) from PBMCs. The sequence was obtained from a human donor with aplastic anemia. CDR3 amino acids: CASSEQGARGDTQYF. The CDR3, as DNA: TGTGCCAGTAGTGAACAGGGGGCGCGGGGAGATACGCAGTATTTT.